This T cell receptor beta chain was documented in a study of blood T cell repertoires in COVID-19 (TCRdb year 2020). About the full investigation: Samples from collaborators originated in the United States, Italy and Spain and spanned both the acute and convalescent phases of COVID-19. Deeply sampled blood TCRbeta repertoires from subjects exposed to, actively infected with, or recovered from COVID-19 were included in the dataset. Nearly every sample came with metadata listing a de-identified subject ID, COVID-19 status, age in years and sex. The samples were drawn from two sources: the first 160 participants of the ongoing ImmuneRACE study, and approximately 1,300 subjects contributed by 6 global collaborators. The prospective study material was composed of cDNA or gDNA derived from T cells, B-cell-depleted T cells, or PBMCs. The repertoires were made available in a free public database intended to serve as a resource for research on the immune response to SARS-CoV-2. Where available, HLA class I and class II types were obtained from metadata supplied by the sample provider rather than from assay-based typing. Broad study findings and their caveats: The amount of clinical and demographic metadata varied by source and participant and was provided uncurated.

For this chain, trimming is 3 bases at the V end and 5 bases at the J end, and the number of junction bases without a gene match is 18. CDR1 and CDR2 were assigned from the germline V gene as SGHRS and YFSETQ. Inclusive of the bounding cysteine and phenylalanine, the CDR3 is 18 residues long. Solely the CDR3 DNA is kept, with 54 bases framed from the first base. As concerns this clone: Its binding antigen is unknown. One base away there is no much larger clone; base qualities are not given.

The immunoSEQ Assay, a bias-controlled multiplex PCR, was used to amplify TCRbeta CDR3 regions from genomic DNA. From the authors' description of their analysis: Within the assay, amplification of reference gene primers was used to estimate how many nucleated cells each sample contained. To quantify the absolute abundance of each unique TCRbeta CDR3 rearrangement, sequence reads were collapsed and filtered. For each sample, productive Simpson clonality was calculated by taking the square root of Simpson's diversity index across productive rearrangements. Entries here come from immuneACCESS through TCRdb and include only in-frame sequences with V and J called. Some clones fail to appear in such tables; in the studies checked, an unresolved V gene covers under half of the shortfall, and the cause of the remainder is unknown. Clonal size and the V and J genes are those of that table, whereas D and trimming came from the DNA. Recorded for this sample are roughly 500,000 clones; approximately 83% of them occurred a single time. Approximately 2.9% of the sample is held by the ten biggest clonotypes.

Whole blood was collected in K2EDTA tubes by collaborating institutions according to the institutions' own protocols. For TCRbeta analysis, collaborators shipped samples as frozen whole blood, isolated PBMCs, or DNA extracted from either of those sample types. Recombination linked TRBV5-1 to TRBJ1-1; 8 junctional bases match TRBD1. Sequences were obtained from peripheral blood. This receptor was taken from a human donor in a cohort sampled during active COVID-19. The sequenced DNA: TGCGCCAGCAGCTCAAGGGCCGGAGGACAGGGAAGACAAACTGAAGCTTTCTTT. It translates as CASSSRAGGQGRQTEAFF.